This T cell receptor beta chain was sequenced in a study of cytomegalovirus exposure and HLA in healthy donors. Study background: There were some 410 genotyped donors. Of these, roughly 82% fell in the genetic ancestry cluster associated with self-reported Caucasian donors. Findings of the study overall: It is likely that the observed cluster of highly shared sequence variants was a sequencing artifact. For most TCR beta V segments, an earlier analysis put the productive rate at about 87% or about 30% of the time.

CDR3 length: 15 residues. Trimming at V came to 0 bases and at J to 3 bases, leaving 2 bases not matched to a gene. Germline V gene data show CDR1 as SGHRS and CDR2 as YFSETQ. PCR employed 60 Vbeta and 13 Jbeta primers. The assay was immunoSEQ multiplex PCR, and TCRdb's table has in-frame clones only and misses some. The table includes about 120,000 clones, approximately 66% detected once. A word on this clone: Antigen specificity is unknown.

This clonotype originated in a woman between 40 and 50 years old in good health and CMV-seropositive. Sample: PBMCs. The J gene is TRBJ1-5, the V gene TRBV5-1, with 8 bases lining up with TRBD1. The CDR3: CASSLEGQANQPQHF. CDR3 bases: TGCGCCAGCAGCTTGGAGGGACAGGCCAATCAGCCCCAGCATTTT.